Each of the 25 T cell receptor beta chains below was sequenced from the same sample in a study of blood T cell repertoires in COVID-19. Method: immunoSEQ multiplex PCR; TCRdb's copy keeps in-frame clones and lacks some. The sample shows around 160,000 clones, around 87% of them seen only once. Sequencing used peripheral blood. The source is a man between 18 and 35 years old with COVID-19, enrolled during active disease.

The V gene is TRBV7-8, the J gene TRBJ2-2, with 7 bases lining up with TRBD1. Germline lookup yields CDR1 SGHVS and CDR2 FQNEAQ. The CDR3 totals 18 residues. The junction had 13 bases not matched to a gene; V was cut back by 5 bases and J by 1 base. The CDR3 DNA reads TGTGCCAGCAGCGGCCGGGACAGTCCGATGGGGAACACCGGGGAGCTGTTTTTT. Its translation: CASSGRDSPMGNTGELFF.

This chain uses TRBV30 with TRBJ2-7, with TRBD2 matching over 10 bases. With V trimmed by 3 bases and J by 6 bases, 8 bases remained unmatched. The CDR3 has 14 amino acids. Germline V lookup: CDR1 GTSNPN, CDR2 SVGIG (reference sequence). The CDR3: CAWRKAGGPGEQYF. In DNA form, the CDR3 reads TGTGCCTGGAGGAAAGCGGGAGGGCCGGGCGAGCAGTACTTC.

The chain links TRBV6-4 to TRBJ1-4; 9 bases are a match to TRBD1. Germline V lookup: CDR1 MRHNA, CDR2 SNTAGT. V was pared by 6 bases and J by 4 bases, with 15 bases of the junction left unmatched. The CDR3 extends over 18 amino acids. DNA for the CDR3: TGTGCCAGCAGGCCAACAGGGGGCCCGTATAACGGTAATGAAAAACTGTTTTTT. Protein product: CASRPTGGPYNGNEKLFF.

Concerning this clone itself: Other DNA variants within this sample encode the same CDR3. CDR3 in amino acids: CASSYGLAGYNEQFF. CDR3 coding DNA: TGTGCCAGCAGTTACGGACTAGCGGGCTACAATGAGCAGTTCTTC. The chain links TRBV6-2 or TRBV6-3 to TRBJ2-1, with TRBD2 matching 11 bases. The J segment lost 3 bases and the V segment lost 2 bases, leaving 0 bases of the junction unmatched. The CDR3 is 15 residues long. Germline V gene data show CDR1 as MNHEY and CDR2 as SVGEGT.

This rearrangement joins TRBV3-1 (or the pseudogene TRBV3-2) to TRBJ1-2, with D uncertain. Trimming removed 2 bases at V and 2 bases at J, with 21 bases between. Germline-derived CDR1 and CDR2 are LGHDT and YNNKEL (reference sequence). The CDR3 totals 18 residues. The CDR3 nucleotides read TGTGCCAGCAGCCAATTTTTTGCTAAGGCAGGAGGGAACTATGGCTACACCTTC. This sequence encodes CASSQFFAKAGGNYGYTF.

This clone was seen only once. V usage is TRBV7-2 and J usage is TRBJ2-3; D might be TRBD2 (5 bases). Germline loops: CDR1 SGHTA, CDR2 FQGNSA. The CDR3 runs to 16 residues. Trimming took off 1 base at V and 1 base at J, with 12 bases between the two ends. This chain's CDR3 is CASSLVTSWGTDTQYF. For the CDR3, the DNA is TGTGCCAGCAGCTTAGTTACTAGTTGGGGCACAGATACGCAGTATTTT.

As regards this clone: One junction end does not reproduce the germline sequence, and a read error may be involved. V and J are TRBV6-5 and TRBJ1-4; 8 nucleotides line up with TRBD1. This CDR3 is 15 amino acids long. Germline V gives CDR1 MNHEY, CDR2 SVGAGI. The CDR3 nucleotides are TGTGCCAGCAGACCCGAGGACAGGGTCTGGGAAAAACTGCTTTTT. Translating it yields CASRPEDRVWEKLLF.

The chain has TRBV29-1 and TRBJ2-2, with 9 nucleotides matching TRBD2. CDR1 and CDR2 from the germline V gene are SQVTM and ANQGSEA. V gave up 7 bases and J gave up 4 bases; unmatched junction bases: 16. The CDR3 contains 17 residues. In nucleotides, the CDR3 is TGCAGCGCATCGGGGGCGACAGGGCGGGGGGGCACCGGGGAGCTGTTTTTT. Its translation is CSASGATGRGGTGELFF.

The rearrangement links TRBV2 to TRBJ1-6; a weak D match, TRBD1 (5 bases). The CDR3 spans 15 residues. Germline V CDR1 and CDR2: SNHLY, FYNNEI. Trimming stripped 7 bases from V and 7 bases from J, with 17 bases between. Here the CDR3 DNA reads TGTGCCAGCATCTTTATGACGGGGGGGAATTCACCCCTCCACTTT. It is translated as CASIFMTGGNSPLHF.

Notes on this clone: Other DNA sequences of this sample code for an identical CDR3. The chain joins TRBV5-1 to TRBJ2-5; weak D call: TRBD1 (6 bases). Trimming removed 0 bases from V and 4 bases from J, with 10 bases in between. The CDR3 runs to 14 residues. Looked up from germline, CDR1 is SGHRS and CDR2 is YFSETQ. Written as DNA, the CDR3 is TGCGCCAGCAGCTTGGCAACAGGGCTAGAGACCCAGTACTTC. Encoded protein: CASSLATGLETQYF.

The rearrangement uses TRBV10-3 and TRBJ2-5; TRBD1 might be the D (5 bases). V was trimmed by 2 bases and J by 3 bases, leaving 7 bases between them. The CDR3 is 13 residues long. Germline V gene sequence: CDR1 ENHRY, CDR2 SYGVKD. The CDR3 reads CAISEGQKETQYF. Here the CDR3 DNA reads TGTGCCATCAGTGAGGGACAAAAAGAGACCCAGTACTTC.

V usage is TRBV6-2 or TRBV6-3 and J usage is TRBJ1-2, with 12 positions matching TRBD1. The trim removed 6 bases at V and 6 bases at J, leaving 11 bases unmatched. The CDR3 contains 16 residues. Germline V gene data show CDR1 as MNHEY and CDR2 as SVGEGT. CDR3 nucleotides: TGTGCCAGCAGCCGGGACAGGGGGCGCAGGGGTGATGGCTACACCTTC. Translation: CASSRDRGRRGDGYTF.

This clone was seen just once. J is TRBJ2-7 and V is TRBV11-2, with TRBD2 matching 9 bases. CDR3 length: 14 amino acids. The germline V gene has CDR1 SGHAT and CDR2 FQNNGV. V lost 6 bases and J lost 0; bases outside the gene matches: 3. In DNA, the CDR3 is TGTGCCAGCAGTCGTAGCGGGAGCTCCTACGAGCAGTACTTC. Translating gives CASSRSGSSYEQYF.

This chain uses TRBV28 with TRBJ1-2; 7 bases line up with TRBD1. V was pared by 7 bases and J by 5 bases, with 10 bases of the junction left unmatched. Germline loops: CDR1 MDHEN, CDR2 SYDVKM. This CDR3 spans 14 amino acids. Here the CDR3 DNA reads TGTGCCAGCAAGGGGGCGAGCCTTAGGTATGGCTACACCTTC. Its protein product is CASKGASLRYGYTF.

The chain carries TRBV5-1 and TRBJ2-3; D remains unclear. The CDR3 contains 14 residues. Per germline, CDR1 SGHRS and CDR2 YFSETQ. V was cut by 0 bases and J by 6 bases, with 11 bases left in between. The CDR3 sequence is CASSLGGSLDTQYF. In nucleotides, the CDR3 is TGCGCCAGCAGCTTGGGCGGCTCCCTCGATACGCAGTATTTT. Together with reference TRBV5-1 and TRBJ2-3, the CDR3 gives the full variable domain: KAGVTQTPRYLIKTRGQQVTLSCSPISGHRSVSWYQQTPGQGLQFLFEYFSETQRNKGNFPGRFSGRQFSNSRSEMNVSTLELGDSALYLCASSLGGSLDTQYFGPGTRLTVL.

The chain has TRBV29-1 and TRBJ1-2, with no clear D. Trimming removed 0 bases at V and 2 bases at J, with 19 bases between. The CDR3 is made up of 17 amino acids. Germline values: CDR1 SQVTM, CDR2 ANQGSEA. In nucleotides, the CDR3 is TGCAGCGTTGAAGATGCTCCCCTAGCAGAGAAGAACTATGGCTACACCTTC. Its protein is CSVEDAPLAEKNYGYTF.

The gene calls are TRBV3-1 (or the pseudogene TRBV3-2) and TRBJ1-1, with 7 bases that match TRBD1. V dropped 4 bases and J dropped 0; count of bases not matched to a gene: 5. Germline-derived CDR1 and CDR2 are LGHDT and YNNKEL (reference sequence). This CDR3 spans 15 amino acids. The CDR3 spells CASSRGGSLNTEAFF. Written as DNA, the CDR3 is TGTGCCAGCAGCCGAGGGGGCAGCCTGAACACTGAAGCTTTCTTT.

The V call is TRBV27, the J call TRBJ2-1; possibly TRBD2 for D (5 bases). The CDR3 length is 12 residues. V shed 2 bases and J shed 7 bases, with 6 bases lying between them. Germline V gives CDR1 MNHEY, CDR2 SMNVEV (reference sequence). In DNA, the CDR3 is TGTGCCAGCAGTTTACGGGGAAATGAGCAGTTCTTC. It yields the protein CASSLRGNEQFF.

The V gene is TRBV6-5, the J gene TRBJ2-5; 7 bases are a match to TRBD1. Per germline, CDR1 MNHEY and CDR2 SVGAGI. V lost 5 bases to trimming and J lost 4 bases; unmatched junction nucleotides: 7. This CDR3 comprises 14 residues. The CDR3 is CASSLSTGVETQYF. Here the CDR3 DNA reads TGTGCCAGCAGTCTCTCTACAGGGGTAGAGACCCAGTACTTC.

This clone has only a few counts. V and J are TRBV9 and TRBJ1-2; TRBD1 agrees at 10 bases. CDR3 length equals 17 residues. The trim removed 3 bases at V and 4 bases at J, leaving 12 bases unmatched. Germline CDR1 SGDLS, CDR2 YYNGEE. The CDR3 DNA is TGTGCCAGCAGCGCGCGGGACAGGGGAGTTGAGATCTATGGCTACACCTTC. Translating gives CASSARDRGVEIYGYTF. Complete variable domain (other parts from reference TRBV9 and TRBJ1-2): DSGVTQTPKHLITATGQRVTLRCSPRSGDLSVYWYQQSLDQGLQFLIQYYNGEERAKGNILERFSAQQFPDLHSELNLSSLELGDSALYFCASSARDRGVEIYGYTFGSGTRLTVV.

This clone showed up just once. The rearrangement joins TRBV12-5 to TRBJ1-2; 9 nucleotides line up with TRBD1. The germline gives CDR1 LGHNT, CDR2 FRNRAP. V dropped 6 bases and J dropped 6; count of bases not matched to a gene: 11. The CDR3 loop spans 15 amino acids. The CDR3, as DNA: TGTGCTAGTGGAGAAACCGGGACAGGGACAGATGGCTACACCTTC. Protein sequence: CASGETGTGTDGYTF.

The rearrangement links TRBV6-6 to TRBJ1-1, with unresolved D. This CDR3 is 12 amino acids long. CDR1 and CDR2 (germline): MNHNY, SVGAGI (reference sequence). Trimming cost V 6 bases and J 1 base, with 6 bases left between them. CDR3 nucleotide sequence: TGTGCCAGCAGCTCAGGGAACACTGAAGCTTTCTTT. Protein: CASSSGNTEAFF.

The chain employs TRBV13 and TRBJ1-5; D not resolved. CDR3 length equals 14 residues. Trimming took 2 bases from V and 5 from J, leaving 10 bases between them. The germline CDR1 and CDR2 sequences are PRHDT and FYEKMQ (reference sequence). The CDR3: CASSLRGEDQPQHF. The DNA of the CDR3 is TGTGCCAGCAGCTTACGGGGAGAAGATCAGCCCCAGCATTTT.

V is TRBV5-1 and J is TRBJ2-7; TRBD1 matches 9 bases. This CDR3 region has 13 residues. Losses at the gene ends were 4 bases for V and 7 bases for J; bases not matched to a gene: 6. Germline CDR1 is SGHRS and CDR2 is YFSETQ. This CDR3 reads CASSNGQGREQYF. The CDR3 nucleotides read TGCGCCAGCAGCAACGGACAGGGGAGGGAGCAGTACTTC. The full variable domain, in which reference TRBV5-1 and TRBJ2-7 provide the parts outside the CDR3, is KAGVTQTPRYLIKTRGQQVTLSCSPISGHRSVSWYQQTPGQGLQFLFEYFSETQRNKGNFPGRFSGRQFSNSRSEMNVSTLELGDSALYLCASSNGQGREQYFGPGTRLTVT.

CDR3 nucleotides: TGTGCCAGCAGTGAACTGGGCAGGTCTACTAATGAAAAACTGTTTTTT. It yields the protein CASSELGRSTNEKLFF. The V call is TRBV2, the J call TRBJ1-4; D unclear. CDR1 and CDR2 (germline): SNHLY, FYNNEI. V was trimmed by 2 bases and J by 2 bases, leaving 12 bases between them. The CDR3 loop spans 16 amino acids. Supplemented by reference TRBV2 and TRBJ1-4, the full variable domain reads EPEVTQTPSHQVTQMGQEVILRCVPISNHLYFYWYRQILGQKVEFLVSFYNNEISEKSEIFDDQFSVERPDGSNFTLKIRSTKLEDSAMYFCASSELGRSTNEKLFFGSGTQLSVL.